These 16 T cell receptor beta chains were all obtained from the same sample, sequenced in a study of OX40 agonist ivuxolimab in advanced cancers. Sequencing was performed with immunoSEQ multiplex PCR; in TCRdb, only in-frame clones are kept and a portion is missing. The sample includes roughly 61,000 clones, 86% of them seen just once. The specimen comprised CD4+ or CD8+ T cells sorted from blood, sampled in a trial of the OX40 agonist ivuxolimab. These receptors were obtained from an adult with an advanced solid tumor such as melanoma, head and neck, liver or kidney cancer.

The chain is built from TRBV29-1 and TRBJ2-1, with 8 bases aligning to TRBD1. Germline-derived CDR1 and CDR2 are SQVTM and ANQGSEA. The trim removed 4 bases at V and 0 bases at J, leaving 5 bases unmatched. This CDR3 contains 15 residues. CDR3 DNA: TGCAGCGTTGGCAGGGGGCCAAGCTCCTACAATGAGCAGTTCTTC. This gives the protein CSVGRGPSSYNEQFF.

The chain is built from TRBV19 and TRBJ1-4; possible D gene TRBD1, 5 bases. Trimming removed 4 bases at V and 7 bases at J, with 16 bases between. Germline CDR1 is LNHDA and CDR2 is SQIVND (reference sequence). CDR3 size: 15 residues. CDR3 region: CASSSGPGQGEKLFF. CDR3 sequence (DNA): TGTGCCAGTAGTAGTGGCCCAGGGCAGGGTGAAAAACTGTTTTTT.

The chain couples TRBV27 to TRBJ1-5, with 11 bases lining up with TRBD1. The CDR3 covers 16 residues. V was clipped by 7 bases and J by 2 bases; unmatched bases: 7. Germline V lookup: CDR1 MNHEY, CDR2 SMNVEV (reference sequence). This chain's CDR3 is CASTPGQGVRNQPQHF. DNA of the CDR3: TGTGCCAGCACCCCGGGACAGGGGGTTCGCAATCAGCCCCAGCATTTT.

This clone has a handful of counts. The rearrangement joins TRBV6-1 to TRBJ2-5; maybe TRBD1 (6 bases). The CDR3 is 13 residues long. The V end lost 3 bases, the J end lost 2 bases, and 7 bases lay between the germline ends. The V gene's germline CDR1 is MNHNS and CDR2 SASEGT. CDR3 in amino acids: CASSERGQETQYF. CDR3 bases: TGTGCCAGCAGTGAGAGGGGGCAAGAGACCCAGTACTTC.

CDR3 region: CASSGGQTLNTEAFF. CDR3 in DNA: TGTGCCAGCAGTGGTGGACAGACTTTGAACACTGAAGCTTTCTTT. The rearrangement joins TRBV6-1 to TRBJ1-1; a weak D match, TRBD1 (6 bases). This CDR3 is 15 amino acids long. V gave up 4 bases and J gave up 0 bases, with 12 bases separating them. Germline values: CDR1 MNHNS, CDR2 SASEGT.

The V and J genes are TRBV5-1 and TRBJ1-1, with no clear D. CDR3 size: 14 residues. The germline V and J ends were trimmed by 4 bases and 10 bases, with 20 bases remaining between them. The V gene's germline CDR1 is SGHRS and CDR2 YFSETQ. The DNA for the CDR3 is TGCGCCAGCAGCCCAAGGGCGGGGTTAAAGGGAGCTTTCTTT. Translation: CASSPRAGLKGAFF. The variable domain in full, with the rest retrieved from reference TRBV5-1 and TRBJ1-1, is KAGVTQTPRYLIKTRGQQVTLSCSPISGHRSVSWYQQTPGQGLQFLFEYFSETQRNKGNFPGRFSGRQFSNSRSEMNVSTLELGDSALYLCASSPRAGLKGAFFGQGTRLTVV.

This clone was detected only once. J is TRBJ1-2 and V is TRBV18, with TRBD1 matching 7 bases. CDR3 size: 14 residues. The germline gives CDR1 KGHSH, CDR2 LQKENI. The V gene end was trimmed by 4 bases and the J gene end by 0 bases; junction bases not matched to a gene: 2. This CDR3 is CASSRGQANYGYTF. CDR3 sequence (DNA): TGTGCCAGCTCACGTGGACAGGCTAACTATGGCTACACCTTC.

The genes are TRBV18 and TRBJ2-1; 7 nucleotides line up with TRBD2. V was clipped by 3 bases and J by 9 bases; unmatched bases: 5. Germline loops: CDR1 KGHSH, CDR2 LQKENI. The CDR3 runs 13 residues. The CDR3: CASSPMRESEQFF. CDR3 DNA: TGTGCCAGCTCACCGATGCGGGAGAGTGAGCAGTTCTTC. The full variable domain, completed using reference TRBV18 and TRBJ2-1, is NAGVMQNPRHLVRRRGQEARLRCSPMKGHSHVYWYRQLPEEGLKFMVYLQKENIIDESGMPKERFSAEFPKEGPSILRIQQVVRGDSAAYFCASSPMRESEQFFGPGTRLTVL.

CDR3 coding DNA: TGTGCCAGCAGCCAGGCCTTGGGGGGTGGAGAGACCCAGTACTTC. Translating gives CASSQALGGGETQYF. This chain uses TRBV14 with TRBJ2-5; D perhaps matches TRBD2 (6 bases). Germline assignment: CDR1 SGHDN and CDR2 FVKESK. The V end was cut by 3 bases, the J end by 4 bases, with 15 bases between. The CDR3 sequence is 15 residues long.

The gene calls are TRBV7-9 and TRBJ2-1, with 12 positions matching TRBD2. This CDR3 region has 16 residues. Germline CDR1 reads SEHNR; CDR2 reads FQNEAQ (reference sequence). After removal of 5 bases from V and 8 bases from J, the junction contained 10 bases not matched to a gene. As DNA, the CDR3 is TGTGCCAGCAGCCCGCTAGCGGGAGGGGCTTGGGATGAGCAGTTCTTC. Translation gives CASSPLAGGAWDEQFF.

The chain has TRBV30 and TRBJ1-2; TRBD1 might be the D (5 bases). CDR3 size: 13 residues. Germline CDR1 and CDR2: GTSNPN and SVGIG (reference sequence). The V and J ends lost 0 bases and 6 bases respectively, with 11 bases between them. The CDR3 bases are TGTGCCTGGAGTGTAGAGGGGCGGGATGGCTACACCTTC. Translating it yields CAWSVEGRDGYTF.

The rearrangement links TRBV29-1 to TRBJ2-7, with a possible D match to TRBD1 (5 bases). This CDR3 has 13 residues. Germline V gene sequence: CDR1 SQVTM, CDR2 ANQGSEA. Trimming removed 6 bases at V and 9 bases at J, with 21 bases between. The CDR3 coding sequence is TGCAGCGTCGCAGACAGTCCCCTCACCCCGCAGTACTTC. Its translation: CSVADSPLTPQYF.

The chain has TRBV28 and TRBJ1-2; D remains ambiguous. The CDR3 runs 12 residues. Germline V CDR1 and CDR2: MDHEN, SYDVKM. Trimming shortened V by 6 bases and J by 7 bases, and 12 bases separated the two germline ends. CDR3: CASRAPPSGYTF. CDR3 sequence (DNA): TGTGCCAGCAGAGCTCCACCCTCTGGCTACACCTTC.

The chain carries TRBV5-6 and TRBJ2-7, with TRBD1 matching over 12 bases. V was clipped by 5 bases and J by 3 bases; unmatched bases: 6. Germline CDR1 reads SGHDT; CDR2 reads YYEEEE. The CDR3 runs 15 residues. The CDR3 sequence is CASSSGTGGFYEQYF. For the CDR3, the DNA is TGTGCCAGCAGTTCCGGGACAGGGGGCTTCTACGAGCAGTACTTC.

The CDR3 coding sequence is TGTGCCAGCAGTGTACCGACAGGGGGCGTTGAAAAACTGTTTTTT. Its translation: CASSVPTGGVEKLFF. The V and J genes are TRBV28 and TRBJ1-4, with 10 bases that match TRBD1. Germline CDR1 is MDHEN and CDR2 is SYDVKM. This CDR3 region has 15 residues. V was clipped by 5 bases and J by 7 bases; unmatched bases: 7.

CDR3 nucleotide sequence: TGTGCCAGCAGTCCTCAGACAGGGCCGGCACCCCTCCACTTT. Translated: CASSPQTGPAPLHF. The V gene is TRBV6-6, the J gene TRBJ1-6, with 7 bases aligning to TRBD1. Germline lookup yields CDR1 MNHNY and CDR2 SVGAGI (reference sequence). V lost 5 bases, J lost 11 bases, and 9 bases stayed unmatched. The CDR3 sequence is 14 residues long.